What follows are 24 T cell receptor beta chains derived from one specimen sequenced in a study of blood T cell repertoires in COVID-19. Generated by immunoSEQ multiplex PCR, the TCRdb table keeps only in-frame clones and is missing some. Of over 200,000 clones in the sample, roughly 87% are singletons; the top ten hold under 2.5%. The sample comprised peripheral blood. The source of these receptors is a man aged 35 to 55 with active or convalescent COVID-19.

This chain uses TRBV10-1 with TRBJ1-1, with a tentative D call TRBD1 (6 bases). The V gene's germline CDR1 is WNHNN and CDR2 SYGVQD (reference sequence). The CDR3 sequence is 13 residues long. Trimming left V 9 bases short and J 1 base short, with 12 bases between. The CDR3 bases are TGCGCCAGTGACAGGCCGGGGAACACTGAAGCTTTCTTT. Translated, it gives CASDRPGNTEAFF.

The table lists this clone with a count of one. CDR3 residues: CASSIRGTGNSDRNTIYF. For the CDR3, the DNA is TGTGCCAGCAGCATAAGGGGGACAGGGAATTCAGATCGAAACACCATATATTTT. This chain connects TRBV11-2 to TRBJ1-3; 9 positions agree with TRBD1. Losses at the gene ends were 5 bases for V and 5 bases for J; bases not matched to a gene: 16. The V gene's germline CDR1 is SGHAT and CDR2 FQNNGV. The CDR3 is 18 residues long.

V usage is TRBV28 and J usage is TRBJ1-5; 8 bases fit TRBD1. V lost 4 bases to trimming and J lost 4 bases; unmatched junction nucleotides: 3. The CDR3 is made up of 14 amino acids. CDR1 and CDR2 from the germline V gene are MDHEN and SYDVKM. The CDR3 region has the DNA TGTGCCAGCAGTTCGGACAGGGAAAATCAGCCCCAGCATTTT. Protein product: CASSSDRENQPQHF. Supplemented by reference TRBV28 and TRBJ1-5, the full variable domain reads DVKVTQSSRYLVKRTGEKVFLECVQDMDHENMFWYRQDPGLGLRLIYFSYDVKMKEKGDIPEGYSVSREKKERFSLILESASTNQTSMYLCASSSDRENQPQHFGDGTRLSIL.

The CDR3 coding sequence is TGTGCCAGCAGCCAACTCCAGGGGGGAAGATACAATGAGCAGTTCTTC. As protein: CASSQLQGGRYNEQFF. This sequence joins TRBV14 and TRBJ2-1; weak D call: TRBD1 (7 bases). The germline V gene encodes CDR1 SGHDN and CDR2 FVKESK. CDR3 length: 16 residues. With 2 bases removed from V and 4 bases from J, the gap between germline ends came to 15 bases.

CDR3 sequence reads: CASSGIREQYF. The CDR3 region has the DNA TGTGCCAGCAGCGGGATACGCGAGCAGTACTTC. The gene calls are TRBV28 and TRBJ2-7, with D perhaps matching TRBD2 (5 bases). The V and J ends lost 6 bases and 6 bases respectively, with 9 bases between them. CDR3 size: 11 residues. CDR1 is MDHEN and CDR2 is SYDVKM in the germline V gene.

The table lists this clone with a count of one. The rearrangement uses TRBV29-1 and TRBJ2-5; no firm D call. Looked up from germline, CDR1 is SQVTM and CDR2 is ANQGSEA. V lost 1 base, J lost 7 bases, and 7 bases lay in between. CDR3 length equals 11 residues. In nucleotides, the CDR3 is TGCAGCGTTGAAGTACAGAGGACCCAGTACTTC. Its translation is CSVEVQRTQYF.

This chain uses TRBV5-4 with TRBJ1-1, with 9 bases matching TRBD1. Unmatched junction bases numbered 3, after V lost 2 bases and J lost 4 bases. This CDR3 is 14 amino acids long. Germline assignment: CDR1 SGHNT and CDR2 YYREEE (reference sequence). The CDR3: CASSLQGAGTEAFF. The CDR3 bases are TGTGCCAGCAGCTTACAGGGGGCTGGCACTGAAGCTTTCTTT.

The chain couples TRBV28 to TRBJ2-4; no definite D call. V lost 5 bases and J lost 8, with 19 bases in between. CDR1 is MDHEN and CDR2 is SYDVKM in the germline V gene. The CDR3 totals 15 residues. In nucleotides, the CDR3 is TGTGCCAGCAGTCCCTCGAGCAGTAGTGCGGACATTCAGTACTTC. This gives the protein CASSPSSSSADIQYF.

This chain uses TRBV11-2 with TRBJ2-5; D might be TRBD2 (6 bases). Trimming took off 5 bases at V and 1 base at J, with 23 bases between the two ends. CDR1 is SGHAT and CDR2 is FQNNGV in the germline V gene. The CDR3 totals 18 residues. DNA for the CDR3: TGTGCCAGCAGCCTACGAGGGGTCGTGGGTAGCGGCCAAGAGACCCAGTACTTC. Translation gives CASSLRGVVGSGQETQYF.

The chain is built from TRBV27 and TRBJ2-7; TRBD2 is a possible D gene (5 bases). Trimming shortened V by 3 bases and J by 2 bases, and 8 bases separated the two germline ends. There are 13 residues in the CDR3. Germline CDR1 and CDR2: MNHEY and SMNVEV (reference sequence). The CDR3 coding sequence is TGTGCCAGCAGTTTCTCCGGGACCTACGAGCAGTACTTC. As protein: CASSFSGTYEQYF.

V and J are TRBV9 and TRBJ1-2; tentatively, D is TRBD1 (6 bases). Germline CDR1 and CDR2: SGDLS and YYNGEE. The CDR3 extends over 15 amino acids. Deletions cut 2 bases from V and 0 bases from J, with 11 bases between. The CDR3 sequence: CASSVKGTTNYGYTF. CDR3 coding DNA: TGTGCCAGCAGCGTTAAAGGGACAACTAACTATGGCTACACCTTC.

The chain employs TRBV5-4 and TRBJ1-1; TRBD1 matches 7 bases. Germline values: CDR1 SGHNT, CDR2 YYREEE (reference sequence). The J segment lost 4 bases and the V segment lost 4 bases, leaving 4 bases of the junction unmatched. This CDR3 is 13 amino acids long. The CDR3 DNA reads TGTGCCAGCAGCCGACAGGGACCCACTGAAGCTTTCTTT. Translated, it gives CASSRQGPTEAFF.

CDR3 bases: TGTGCCAGCACCCCAACAGGGTGGTACGATGATAATTCACCCCTCCACTTT. Amino acid sequence: CASTPTGWYDDNSPLHF. V gene TRBV27 combines with J gene TRBJ1-6; a weak D match, TRBD1 (6 bases). This CDR3 is built from 17 residues. Trimming took off 7 bases at V and 5 bases at J, with 21 bases between the two ends. Germline V gene sequence: CDR1 MNHEY, CDR2 SMNVEV (reference sequence).

The rearrangement uses TRBV28 and TRBJ1-5; D gene unclear. The CDR3 consists of 12 residues. Deletions cut 4 bases from V and 11 bases from J, with 12 bases between. CDR1 and CDR2 from the germline V gene are MDHEN and SYDVKM. Written as DNA, the CDR3 is TGTGCCAGCAGTTCCAACTACGGAGCCCAGCATTTT. The encoded protein is CASSSNYGAQHF.

This clone was seen more than once but under ten times. V gene TRBV18 combines with J gene TRBJ2-7, with a tentative D call TRBD1 (5 bases). V lost 4 bases and J lost 2, with 9 bases in between. This CDR3 has 13 amino acids. The germline gives CDR1 KGHSH, CDR2 LQKENI. The CDR3 sequence: CASSRGEPYEQYF. The CDR3 nucleotides read TGTGCCAGCTCACGGGGCGAACCCTACGAGCAGTACTTC. Combining the CDR3 with reference TRBV18 and TRBJ2-7 gives the whole variable domain NAGVMQNPRHLVRRRGQEARLRCSPMKGHSHVYWYRQLPEEGLKFMVYLQKENIIDESGMPKERFSAEFPKEGPSILRIQQVVRGDSAAYFCASSRGEPYEQYFGPGTRLTVT.

The chain recombines TRBV11-2 with TRBJ2-7, with D perhaps TRBD1 (6 bases). The CDR3 loop spans 15 amino acids. V gave up 5 bases and J gave up 0 bases, with 14 bases separating them. Germline V gene data show CDR1 as SGHAT and CDR2 as FQNNGV. In nucleotides, the CDR3 is TGTGCCAGCAGCCCCTGGACAGTCATCTCCTACGAGCAGTACTTC. Translated, it gives CASSPWTVISYEQYF.

This chain uses TRBV11-2 with TRBJ1-1, with 8 bases matching TRBD1. The germline gives CDR1 SGHAT, CDR2 FQNNGV. With V trimmed by 7 bases and J by 2 bases, 6 bases remained unmatched. CDR3 length: 14 residues. Here the CDR3 reads CASTAGGGNTEAFF. CDR3 bases: TGTGCCAGCACCGCAGGGGGCGGCAACACTGAAGCTTTCTTT.

This chain joins TRBV27 and TRBJ1-3; D not certain. Trimming pared 5 bases from V and 3 bases from J, leaving 2 bases between. This CDR3 is 11 amino acids long. CDR1 MNHEY and CDR2 SMNVEV come from the germline V gene (reference sequence). CDR3 bases: TGTGCCAGCAGTCTTGGAAACACCATATATTTT. This codes for CASSLGNTIYF.

In its sample, this clone was seen once. The J gene is TRBJ1-2, the V gene TRBV15, with 8 positions matching TRBD1. This CDR3 region has 16 residues. Germline-derived CDR1 and CDR2 are LNHNV and YYDKDF (reference sequence). With 3 bases clipped from V and 5 bases from J, the junction kept 11 bases outside the gene matches. The CDR3 loop reads CATSSSTGTGEYGYTF. In nucleotides, the CDR3 is TGTGCCACCAGCAGCAGCACCGGGACAGGCGAGTATGGCTACACCTTC.

The rearrangement links TRBV9 to TRBJ1-1; 9 positions agree with TRBD1. Germline V gene data show CDR1 as SGDLS and CDR2 as YYNGEE. This CDR3 comprises 15 residues. Germline trimming cut 2 bases from V and 3 bases from J; bases unmatched to any gene: 5. Here the CDR3 DNA reads TGTGCCAGCAGCGTCTCCGGGACAGGGCACACTGAAGCTTTCTTT. Its translation is CASSVSGTGHTEAFF.

The chain recombines TRBV2 with TRBJ2-4; 8 bases line up with TRBD2. Trimming took 5 bases from V and 2 from J; bases not matched to a gene: 5. Germline V gene data show CDR1 as SNHLY and CDR2 as FYNNEI. The CDR3 is made up of 15 amino acids. CDR3 in DNA: TGTGCCAGCAGTACTAGCGGTGGCACCAAAAACATTCAGTACTTC. Translation: CASSTSGGTKNIQYF.

This chain connects TRBV3-1 (or the pseudogene TRBV3-2) to TRBJ1-2; 12 nucleotides agree with TRBD1. The CDR3 has 18 amino acids. Germline CDR1 reads LGHDT; CDR2 reads YNNKEL (reference sequence). With V trimmed by 3 bases and J by 2 bases, 10 bases remained unmatched. The CDR3 loop is CASSHRPGQGALNYGYTF. The CDR3 coding sequence is TGTGCCAGCAGCCACCGACCGGGACAGGGGGCACTGAACTATGGCTACACCTTC.

The chain uses TRBV2 and TRBJ1-2; 12 bases agree with TRBD1. This CDR3 is 17 amino acids long. V was pared by 11 bases and J by 4 bases, with 17 bases of the junction left unmatched. Per germline, CDR1 SNHLY and CDR2 FYNNEI. The CDR3 DNA reads as TGTGCCCGACAAGGGACAGGGGGCGAATCTTCCGGCTATGGCTACACCTTC. Protein: CARQGTGGESSGYGYTF.

CDR3 nucleotides: TGTGCCAGCAGCTTGGTCACCTCTACCCGTTTTAATTCACCCCTCCACTTT. Translation: CASSLVTSTRFNSPLHF. The chain combines TRBV5-8 with TRBJ1-6, with D unclear. V lost 0 bases, J lost 6 bases, and 16 bases lay in between. The CDR3 is 17 residues long. Per germline, CDR1 SGHTS and CDR2 YDEGEE. Full variable domain (remainder filled in from reference TRBV5-8 and TRBJ1-6): EAGVTQSPTHLIKTRGQQATLRCSPISGHTSVYWYQQALGLGLQFLLWYDEGEERNRGNFPPRFSGRQFPNYSSELNVNALELEDSALYLCASSLVTSTRFNSPLHFGNGTRLTVT.